Below, 24 T cell receptor beta chains from the same sample are listed, as sequenced in a study of control samples from healthy donors and cancer patients. Generated by immunoSEQ multiplex PCR, the TCRdb table keeps only in-frame clones and is missing some. This sample has some 74,000 clones; 70% to 90% occur once, and the top ten carry more than 5.5%. The source material was blood. Receptor source: a woman aged 50 to 60 in good health.

The chain carries TRBV27 and TRBJ1-1; D call uncertain. Germline V gene sequence: CDR1 MNHEY, CDR2 SMNVEV (reference sequence). The length of the CDR3 is 13 residues. The V end lost 3 bases, the J end lost 11 bases, and 16 bases lay between the germline ends. CDR3 residues: CASSFQGIGLAFF. The CDR3, as DNA: TGTGCCAGCAGTTTTCAAGGAATTGGACTGGCTTTCTTT.

This chain connects TRBV12-3 or TRBV12-4 to TRBJ1-3; D is unclear. Trimming took off 6 bases at V and 5 bases at J, with 5 bases between the two ends. CDR3 size: 11 residues. The DNA for the CDR3 is TGTGCCAGCAGCCTGCGAAACACCATATATTTT. Translation: CASSLRNTIYF.

V and J are TRBV5-6 and TRBJ1-6; TRBD1 might be the D (5 bases). The V gene lost 1 base and the J gene lost 10 bases, with 15 bases spanning the gap. There are 15 residues in the CDR3. Looked up from germline, CDR1 is SGHDT and CDR2 is YYEEEE. The CDR3 bases are TGTGCCAGCAGCTTGTCACGGCAGGGACTATCACCCCTCCACTTT. Amino acid sequence: CASSLSRQGLSPLHF.

The CDR3 region is CASSSAVTSGGPGLRTDTQYF. DNA for the CDR3: TGTGCCAGCAGCTCCGCTGTAACTAGCGGGGGGCCAGGCTTACGCACAGATACGCAGTATTTT. The V call is TRBV2, the J call TRBJ2-3; 12 positions agree with TRBD2. V gave up 6 bases and J gave up 1 base; unmatched junction bases: 20. This CDR3 is built from 21 residues. Germline V gene data show CDR1 as SNHLY and CDR2 as FYNNEI.

This rearrangement joins TRBV3-1 (or the pseudogene TRBV3-2) to TRBJ2-1; D is ambiguous. CDR1 LGHDT and CDR2 YNNKEL come from the germline V gene (reference sequence). V was pared by 1 base and J by 6 bases, with 7 bases between. CDR3 length: 13 amino acids. The CDR3 sequence: CASSQGIFNEQFF. The CDR3 nucleotides are TGTGCCAGCAGCCAAGGGATCTTCAATGAGCAGTTCTTC.

This clone was observed a single time. This chain uses TRBV6-1 with TRBJ2-1; 8 bases agree with TRBD1. Germline CDR1 reads MNHNS; CDR2 reads SASEGT. This CDR3 comprises 13 residues. Trimming removed 0 bases from V and 15 bases from J; junction bases left unmatched: 7. The CDR3 region is CASSEAISGTGFF. CDR3 sequence (DNA): TGTGCCAGCAGTGAAGCGATCTCCGGGACAGGGTTCTTC.

The chain is built from TRBV6-5 and TRBJ1-5; D gene unclear. The CDR3 sequence is 15 residues long. V lost 9 bases and J lost 4, with 19 bases in between. CDR1 is MNHEY, CDR2 SVGAGI, per germline. CDR3 bases: TGTGCCAGAACCTCCCCGGCGCAGAAAAATCAGCCCCAGCATTTT. It translates to CARTSPAQKNQPQHF.

This clone was seen a single time. The chain combines TRBV14 with TRBJ2-7, with D uncertain. This CDR3 contains 14 residues. Trimming took 6 bases from V and 1 from J, leaving 13 bases between them. Germline V gene lookup returns CDR1 SGHDN and CDR2 FVKESK. Here the CDR3 DNA reads TGTGCCAGCAGACCTCAGGACGGATCCTACGAGCAGTACTTC. This codes for CASRPQDGSYEQYF.

V is TRBV27 and J is TRBJ1-5; a weak D match, TRBD1 (6 bases). CDR1 and CDR2 (germline): MNHEY, SMNVEV (reference sequence). The V and J ends lost 6 bases and 1 base respectively, with 16 bases between them. The CDR3 consists of 16 residues. CDR3 protein: CASSPYREGSNQPQHF. The CDR3 bases are TGTGCCAGCAGCCCATACAGGGAGGGAAGCAATCAGCCCCAGCATTTT.

The chain carries TRBV14 and TRBJ1-2, with D possibly TRBD1 on 6 matching bases. Germline V gene data show CDR1 as SGHDN and CDR2 as FVKESK. The V and J ends lost 1 base and 8 bases respectively, with 14 bases between them. The CDR3 runs to 14 residues. The CDR3, as DNA: TGTGCCAGCAGCCAAGTCGCAGGGGCTAAGGGCTACACCTTC. Translated, it gives CASSQVAGAKGYTF.

J is TRBJ2-3 and V is TRBV5-6; D is uncertain. The CDR3 has 14 amino acids. CDR1 is SGHDT and CDR2 is YYEEEE in the germline V gene. Trimming cost V 1 base and J 2 bases, with 8 bases left between them. CDR3: CASSLPESTDTQYF. CDR3 coding DNA: TGTGCCAGCAGCTTGCCAGAATCCACAGATACGCAGTATTTT.

This clone has only one observation. The CDR3 nucleotides read TGTGCCAGCTCACTCAAACCGAAGACAGACGAGCAGTACTTC. This translates into CASSLKPKTDEQYF. This chain connects TRBV18 to TRBJ2-7, with D perhaps TRBD1 (5 bases). CDR1 KGHSH and CDR2 LQKENI come from the germline V gene. The V end was cut by 4 bases, the J end by 5 bases, with 15 bases between. The CDR3 length is 14 residues.

The rearrangement uses TRBV1 and TRBJ1-1. TRBV1 is a documented pseudogene. The CDR3 loop spans 15 amino acids. The CDR3 region has the DNA TGCACCAGCAGCCAAGATTTTGGGTGGAACACTGAAGCTTTCTTT. Amino acids: CTSSQDFGWNTEAFF.

V is TRBV5-4 and J is TRBJ1-2; perhaps TRBD1 as D (5 bases). The CDR3 totals 14 residues. V lost 4 bases and J 5 bases, leaving 15 bases between the germline ends. Germline values: CDR1 SGHNT, CDR2 YYREEE (reference sequence). The CDR3 coding sequence is TGTGCCAGCAGCGGCCGGGACCGCGGTTATGGCTACACCTTC. The encoded protein is CASSGRDRGYGYTF.

The chain is built from TRBV5-6 and TRBJ2-7; D gene unclear. Germline CDR1 and CDR2: SGHDT and YYEEEE. The CDR3 consists of 14 residues. Trimming pared 7 bases from V and 2 bases from J, leaving 16 bases between. The CDR3 spells CASGRYSDAYEQYF. CDR3 nucleotides: TGTGCCAGCGGCCGGTACAGCGATGCCTACGAGCAGTACTTC. Using reference TRBV5-6 and TRBJ2-7 for the parts outside the CDR3, the full variable domain is DAGVTQSPTHLIKTRGQQVTLRCSPKSGHDTVSWYQQALGQGPQFIFQYYEEEERQRGNFPDRFSGHQFPNYSSELNVNALLLGDSALYLCASGRYSDAYEQYFGPGTRLTVT.

The chain combines TRBV9 with TRBJ2-3; D unresolved. Trimming pared 1 base from V and 3 bases from J, leaving 6 bases between. Germline loops: CDR1 SGDLS, CDR2 YYNGEE. The CDR3 spans 13 residues. The DNA of the CDR3 is TGTGCCAGCAGCGTAAACCCAACAGATACGCAGTATTTT. This sequence encodes CASSVNPTDTQYF.

The rearrangement links TRBV21-1 to TRBJ1-5; the table names TRBD1, a call not compared with the DNA. TRBV21-1 represents a pseudogene. The CDR3 has 22 residues. The CDR3 reads CASRTNFKWDSLWLNSNQPQHF. As DNA, the CDR3 is TGTGCCAGCAGGACGAATTTTAAGTGGGACAGCCTGTGGTTAAATAGCAATCAGCCCCAGCATTTT.

The V call is TRBV7-9, the J call TRBJ1-1; TRBD1 matches at 8 bases. The CDR3 is 14 residues long. CDR1 SEHNR and CDR2 FQNEAQ come from the germline V gene (reference sequence). Trimming at V came to 2 bases and at J to 6 bases, leaving 5 bases not matched to a gene. CDR3 sequence: CASSLPDRAPEAFF. The CDR3 DNA is TGTGCCAGCAGCTTACCGGACAGGGCCCCTGAAGCTTTCTTT.

V and J are TRBV13 and TRBJ1-2; a weak D match, TRBD1 (5 bases). The CDR3 totals 15 residues. Per germline, CDR1 PRHDT and CDR2 FYEKMQ (reference sequence). V lost 4 bases, J lost 1 base, and 13 bases lay in between. CDR3 loop: CASSSLRQNNYGYTF. The CDR3 nucleotides are TGTGCCAGCAGCTCACTCCGACAGAATAACTATGGCTACACCTTC.

The rearrangement links TRBV29-1 to TRBJ1-2; 8 bases agree with TRBD1. The CDR3 covers 13 residues. CDR1 is SQVTM and CDR2 is ANQGSEA in the germline V gene. With 5 bases clipped from V and 7 bases from J, the junction kept 9 bases outside the gene matches. CDR3 loop: CSVWKTGDGGYTF. The CDR3, as DNA: TGCAGCGTTTGGAAGACAGGGGACGGTGGCTACACCTTC. Looking up the rest from reference TRBV29-1 and TRBJ1-2 gives the full variable domain: SAVISQKPSRDICQRGTSLTIQCQVDSQVTMMFWYRQQPGQSLTLIATANQGSEATYESGFVIDKFPISRPNLTFSTLTVSNMSPEDSSIYLCSVWKTGDGGYTFGSGTRLTVV.

V and J are TRBV6-5 and TRBJ1-5; no clear D. Germline loops: CDR1 MNHEY, CDR2 SVGAGI. V was clipped by 4 bases and J by 6 bases, with 7 bases between them. This CDR3 is 12 amino acids long. The CDR3 is CASSSAGQPQHF. The CDR3 nucleotides are TGTGCCAGCAGTTCAGCCGGTCAGCCCCAGCATTTT.

This chain links TRBV6-5 with TRBJ1-2; D is undetermined. There are 15 residues in the CDR3. Trimming took 6 bases from V and 5 from J, leaving 19 bases between them. The germline V gene encodes CDR1 MNHEY and CDR2 SVGAGI. CDR3 nucleotides: TGTGCCAGCAGACCAGGACCCTCGGATAGGTATGGCTACACCTTC. Its protein is CASRPGPSDRYGYTF.

CDR3 amino acids: CASSERDSYNEQFF. In DNA form, the CDR3 reads TGTGCCAGCAGTGAACGGGACTCCTACAATGAGCAGTTCTTC. This rearrangement joins TRBV25-1 to TRBJ2-1; D is possibly TRBD2 (5 bases). Trimming pared 2 bases from V and 0 bases from J, leaving 5 bases between. CDR3 size: 14 residues. CDR1 is MGHDK and CDR2 is SYGVNS in the germline V gene.

The chain uses TRBV4-1 and TRBJ1-4, with 8 bases lining up with TRBD1. This CDR3 has 18 amino acids. Losses at the gene ends were 4 bases for V and 1 base for J; bases not matched to a gene: 11. Germline loops: CDR1 MGHRA, CDR2 YSYEKL. CDR3 nucleotide sequence: TGCGCCAGCAGCCGTCTCGGACAGGGAGAGGGAACTAATGAAAAACTGTTTTTT. Its protein product is CASSRLGQGEGTNEKLFF.